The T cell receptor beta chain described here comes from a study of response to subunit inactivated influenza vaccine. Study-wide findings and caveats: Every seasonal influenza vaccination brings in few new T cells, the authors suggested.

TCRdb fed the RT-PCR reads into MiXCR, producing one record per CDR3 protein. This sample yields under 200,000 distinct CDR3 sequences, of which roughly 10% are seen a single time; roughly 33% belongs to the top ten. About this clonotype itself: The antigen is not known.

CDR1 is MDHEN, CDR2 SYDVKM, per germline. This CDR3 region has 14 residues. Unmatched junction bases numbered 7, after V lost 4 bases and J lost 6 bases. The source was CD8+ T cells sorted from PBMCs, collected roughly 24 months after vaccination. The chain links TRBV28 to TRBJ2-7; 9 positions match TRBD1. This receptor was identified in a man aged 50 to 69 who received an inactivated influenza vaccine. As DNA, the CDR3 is TGTGCCAGCAGTTCGGGACAGGGTAGTGGCGAGCAGTACTTC. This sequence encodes CASSSGQGSGEQYF.